The T cell receptor (beta chain) under discussion was sequenced for a study of blood T cell repertoires in COVID-19. Produced via immunoSEQ multiplex PCR; TCRdb's table is partial and in-frame only. The table includes around 270,000 clones, 85% to 90% detected once. Germline CDR1 is WSHSY and CDR2 is SAAADI. This CDR3 region has 13 residues. V was cut by 4 bases and J by 5 bases, with 9 bases left in between. This chain connects TRBV10-2 to TRBJ1-5; D is perhaps TRBD1 (5 bases). The clonotype was recovered from a man aged 40-50 years with acute or convalescent COVID-19. Sequenced: peripheral blood. CDR3 DNA sequence: TGCGCCAGCAGTGGAGTGACAGATCAGCCCCAGCATTTT. This sequence encodes CASSGVTDQPQHF.